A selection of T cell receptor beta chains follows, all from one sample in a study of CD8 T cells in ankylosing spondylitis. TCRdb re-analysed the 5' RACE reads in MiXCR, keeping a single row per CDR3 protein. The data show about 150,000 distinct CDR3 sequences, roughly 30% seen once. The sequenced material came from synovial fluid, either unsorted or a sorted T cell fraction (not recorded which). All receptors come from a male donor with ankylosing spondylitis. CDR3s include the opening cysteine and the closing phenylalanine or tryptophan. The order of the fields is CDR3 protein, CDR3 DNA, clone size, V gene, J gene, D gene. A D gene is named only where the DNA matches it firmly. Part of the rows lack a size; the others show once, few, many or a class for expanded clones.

CASSQEEGGADTQYF	TGTGCCAGCAGCCAAGAGGAAGGGGGCGCAGATACGCAGTATTTT	many	TRBV3-1	TRBJ2-3	TRBD1
CSVEAAGELFF	TGCAGCGTTGAAGCGGCCGGGGAGCTGTTTTTT	many	TRBV29-1	TRBJ2-2	.
CASTMGQGTEAFF	TGTGCCAGCACCATGGGACAGGGGACTGAAGCTTTCTTT	many	TRBV12-3/TRBV12-4	TRBJ1-1	TRBD1
CASKPGGKEKLFF	TGTGCCAGCAAGCCCGGGGGCAAGGAAAAACTGTTTTTT	.	TRBV7-2	TRBJ1-4	.
CASSPGRGADGELFF	TGTGCCAGCTCCCCAGGGCGGGGGGCGGACGGGGAGCTGTTTTTT	few	TRBV12-3/TRBV12-4	TRBJ2-2	TRBD2
CASSQVKTSGGKGETQYF	TGTGCCAGCAGCCAAGTTAAGACTAGCGGGGGGAAGGGAGAGACCCAGTACTTC	.	TRBV3-1	TRBJ2-5	TRBD2
CASSVARTYEQYF	TGTGCCAGCAGTGTGGCACGAACCTACGAGCAGTACTTC	.	TRBV6-1	TRBJ2-7	.
CASSPRPDRGQNTEAFF	TGTGCCAGCTCACCTCGCCCGGATCGGGGGCAGAACACTGAAGCTTTCTTT	.	TRBV18	TRBJ1-1	.
CASSLSSGSYGYTF	TGCGCCAGCAGCTTGTCCTCAGGGTCATATGGCTACACCTTC	once	TRBV5-1	TRBJ1-2	.
CASSTGGRQPQHF	TGTGCCAGCAGCACAGGGGGCAGACAGCCCCAGCATTTT	.	TRBV11-3	TRBJ1-5	TRBD1
CASSSDRGNWDTGELFF	TGTGCCAGCAGCTCGGACAGGGGGAACTGGGACACCGGGGAGCTGTTTTTT	few	TRBV7-9	TRBJ2-2	TRBD1
CASSLTGGQNTGELFF	TGCGCCAGCAGCTTGACTGGCGGGCAGAACACCGGGGAGCTGTTTTTT	many	TRBV5-1	TRBJ2-2	.
CTSSLGLAGASSTDTQYF	TGTACCAGCAGTTTGGGACTAGCGGGGGCCTCTAGCACAGATACGCAGTATTTT	.	TRBV12-3/TRBV12-4	TRBJ2-3	TRBD2
CASSLTRSNEQFF	TGTGCCAGCAGCTTAACGCGGTCCAATGAGCAGTTCTTC	once	TRBV7-3	TRBJ2-1	.
CSARGDRQFEAFF	TGCAGTGCTAGAGGGGACAGGCAGTTTGAAGCTTTCTTT	few	TRBV20-1	TRBJ1-1	TRBD1
CAWSAGLAGVSGELFF	TGTGCCTGGAGTGCGGGACTAGCGGGGGTTTCGGGGGAGCTGTTTTTT	.	TRBV30	TRBJ2-2	TRBD2
CGTGEGGYYEQYF	TGCGGGACGGGAGAGGGGGGTTACTACGAGCAGTACTTC	.	TRBV20-1	TRBJ2-7	.
CAISGQGLNTEAFF	TGTGCCATCAGTGGGCAGGGATTGAACACTGAAGCTTTCTTT	few	TRBV10-3	TRBJ1-1	.
CASSLVRDPAHF	TGTGCCAGCAGCTTAGTTAGGGACCCCGCTCACTTC	.	TRBV7-8	TRBJ2-1	.
CASSFGGTDTQYF	TGTGCCAGCAGCTTTGGGGGCACAGATACGCAGTATTTT	.	TRBV7-6	TRBJ2-3	.
CASTLRQGVPYEQYF	TGTGCCAGCACCTTACGACAGGGGGTTCCCTACGAGCAGTACTTC	few	TRBV6-2/TRBV6-3	TRBJ2-7	TRBD1
CASSTGRAGTEAFF	TGTGCCAGCAGTACGGGGAGGGCGGGAACTGAAGCTTTCTTT	.	TRBV6-2/TRBV6-3	TRBJ1-1	.
CSASVGSSDYNEQFF	TGCAGTGCCTCAGTTGGCAGTAGTGATTACAATGAGCAGTTCTTC	few	TRBV20-1	TRBJ2-1	.
CSELGPSNYGYTF	TGCAGTGAACTCGGGCCTTCCAACTATGGCTACACCTTC	few	TRBV20-1	TRBJ1-2	.
CASSLPAGGNPGELFF	TGTGCCAGCAGCTTGCCAGCGGGAGGGAACCCCGGGGAGCTGTTTTTT	few	TRBV5-6	TRBJ2-2	TRBD2
CSVERGEEAFF	TGCAGCGTTGAAAGGGGAGAAGAAGCTTTCTTT	many	TRBV29-1	TRBJ1-1	.
CASSMSTGVSNEKLFF	TGCGCCAGCAGCATGTCAACAGGGGTCTCTAATGAAAAACTGTTTTTT	.	TRBV5-1	TRBJ1-4	TRBD1
CASSLADRFGEKLFF	TGCGCCAGCAGCTTGGCCGACAGATTCGGCGAAAAACTGTTTTTT	.	TRBV5-1	TRBJ1-4	.
CASSFDRGAQPQHF	TGTGCCAGCAGTTTTGACAGGGGAGCTCAGCCCCAGCATTTT	.	TRBV12-3/TRBV12-4	TRBJ1-5	TRBD1
CASSQTGSNEKLFF	TGTGCCAGCAGCCAAACAGGGAGTAATGAAAAACTGTTTTTT	many	TRBV3-1	TRBJ1-4	.
CASSRILYEQYF	TGTGCCAGCAGCCGGATCCTCTACGAGCAGTACTTC	.	TRBV7-9	TRBJ2-7	.
CSARQGAVSAFF	TGCAGTGCTAGACAGGGGGCGGTTTCCGCTTTCTTT	few	TRBV20-1	TRBJ1-1	TRBD1
CASRIQGAWETQYF	TGTGCCAGCAGAATACAGGGGGCCTGGGAGACCCAGTACTTC	.	TRBV12-3/TRBV12-4	TRBJ2-5	TRBD1
CASSPTTRVWYF	TGTGCCAGCAGTCCGACTACAAGAGTGTGGTATTTT	once	TRBV6-1	TRBJ2-3	.
CASGGRRSGYNEQFF	TGTGCCAGTGGGGGACGGCGGAGCGGGTACAATGAGCAGTTCTTC	few	TRBV28	TRBJ2-1	.
CASSEAQPGGSPLHF	TGTGCCAGCAGTGAAGCCCAGCCCGGCGGTTCACCCCTCCACTTT	.	TRBV6-1	TRBJ1-6	.
CASSPGQASYNEQFF	TGTGCCAGCAGCCCCGGACAGGCCTCCTACAATGAGCAGTTCTTC	.	TRBV7-2	TRBJ2-1	TRBD1
CSARGGGIPQYEQYF	TGCAGCGCTAGGGGGGGGGGCATCCCCCAATACGAGCAGTACTTC	.	TRBV29-1	TRBJ2-7	.
CSPFRTGLNNEQFF	TGCAGTCCTTTCCGGACAGGTCTAAACAATGAGCAGTTCTTC	few	TRBV20-1	TRBJ2-1	TRBD1
CASSLWALAGTDTQYF	TGTGCCAGCAGCTTGTGGGCGCTAGCGGGGACAGATACGCAGTATTTT	few	TRBV5-6	TRBJ2-3	TRBD2
CASSSQGLGAKNIQYF	TGTGCCAGCAGTTCCCAGGGGTTAGGAGCCAAAAACATTCAGTACTTC	.	TRBV28	TRBJ2-4	.
CASSDGDRPQHF	TGTGCCAGCAGTGATGGAGACAGGCCCCAGCATTTT	few	TRBV25-1	TRBJ1-5	.